The clone carrying this TCR beta chain has just one count. The CDR3 is 17 residues long. Germline CDR1 SGHAT, CDR2 FQNNGV. The germline V and J ends were trimmed by 7 bases and 2 bases, with 24 bases remaining between them. This entry is derived from a study of blood T cell repertoires in COVID-19. The data were produced by immunoSEQ multiplex PCR, yet TCRdb's version contains in-frame clones alone and is incomplete. The sample contains fewer than 400,000 clones, under 90% of which appear only once. Donors in Cohort 3 counted as recovered after two negative PCRs, clearance, or symptom resolution. The sequenced material came from PBMCs or T cells enriched from blood (not recorded which). V and J are TRBV11-2 and TRBJ2-7, with D possibly matching TRBD1 (6 bases). The origin of this receptor is a woman aged 25 to 39 who had recovered from COVID-19. The CDR3: CASTQMAGAGVTYEQYF. The CDR3 DNA follows: TGTGCCAGCACCCAGATGGCAGGCGCAGGGGTGACCTACGAGCAGTACTTC.